This T cell receptor beta chain appears in the sequencing data of a study of identical twins. Study results and limitations: When twins shared out-of-frame alpha sequences, those sequences had excess low generation probability. These conclusions were based on statistical analysis (cross-sectional, not following the same donors).

TCRdb analysed the 5' RACE reads with MiXCR anew, one entry per CDR3 protein. The repertoire consists of more than 350,000 distinct CDR3 sequences, with about 9% occurring once and the leading ten covering over 7%. Per germline, CDR1 MGHRA and CDR2 YSYEKL. The CDR3 spans 15 residues. V lost 5 bases, J lost 8 bases, and 11 bases stayed unmatched. In the case of this clonotype: Antigen specificity is unknown.

This receptor was obtained from a woman aged 50 to 60 in good health. The chain is built from TRBV4-1 and TRBJ1-2, with 10 bases aligning to TRBD1. Sequences were obtained from naive T cells sorted from blood. For the CDR3, the DNA is TGCGCCAGCAGCAACCCGTTCCGGGACAGGGGCGGCTACACCTTC. Amino acids: CASSNPFRDRGGYTF.